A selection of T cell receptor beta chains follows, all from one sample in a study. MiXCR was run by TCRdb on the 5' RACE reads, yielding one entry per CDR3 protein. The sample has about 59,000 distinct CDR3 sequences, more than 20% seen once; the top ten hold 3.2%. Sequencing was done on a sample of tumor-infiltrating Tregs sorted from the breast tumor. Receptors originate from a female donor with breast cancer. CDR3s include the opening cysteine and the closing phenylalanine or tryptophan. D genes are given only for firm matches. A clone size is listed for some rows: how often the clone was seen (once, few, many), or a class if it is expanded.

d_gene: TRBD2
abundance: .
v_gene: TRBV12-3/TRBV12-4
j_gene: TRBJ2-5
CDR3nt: TGTGCCAGCAGTCCCCGGACTAGGATAGGGGAGACCCAGTACTTC
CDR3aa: CASSPRTRIGETQYF

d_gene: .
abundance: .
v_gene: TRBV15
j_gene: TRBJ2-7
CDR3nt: TGTGCCACCAGCAGGAAGACCAGCGGGCCCTCCTACGAGCAGTACTTC
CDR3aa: CATSRKTSGPSYEQYF

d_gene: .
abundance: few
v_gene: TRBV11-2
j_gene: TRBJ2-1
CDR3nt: TGTGCCAGCACCCCCGGGGTCCGCTCCTACAATGAGCAGTTCTTC
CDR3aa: CASTPGVRSYNEQFF

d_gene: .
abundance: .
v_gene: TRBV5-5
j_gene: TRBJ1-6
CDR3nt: TGTGCCAGCAGCTCCCTGGACGGGGGCCCTAATAATTCACCCCTCCACTTT
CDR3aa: CASSSLDGGPNNSPLHF

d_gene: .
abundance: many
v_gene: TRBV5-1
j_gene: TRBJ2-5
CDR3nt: TGCGCCAGCAGCTTGGAAGGCGGCCTCGGGGAGACCCAGTACTTC
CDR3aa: CASSLEGGLGETQYF

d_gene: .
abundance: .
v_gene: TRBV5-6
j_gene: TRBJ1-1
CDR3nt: TGTGCCAGCAGCTTGTACAAGACAACTGAAGCTTTCTTT
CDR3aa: CASSLYKTTEAFF

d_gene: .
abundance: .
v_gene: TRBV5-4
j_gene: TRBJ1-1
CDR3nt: TGTGCCAGCAGCTTGGACACTGAAGCTCTCTTT
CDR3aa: CASSLDTEALF

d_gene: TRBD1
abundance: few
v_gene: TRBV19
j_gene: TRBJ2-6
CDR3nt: TGTGCCAGTAGGGTGACAGGGAACACGTTCTCTGGGGCCAACGTCCTGACTTTC
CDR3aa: CASRVTGNTFSGANVLTF

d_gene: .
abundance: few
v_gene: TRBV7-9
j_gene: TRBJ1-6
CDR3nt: TGTGCCAGCAGCTTAGGGGGCGGAGGGTCACCCCTCCACTTT
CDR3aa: CASSLGGGGSPLHF

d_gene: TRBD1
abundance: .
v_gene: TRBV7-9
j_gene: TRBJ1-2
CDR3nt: TGTGCCAGCAGAGGGACAGGGGGCGCTGGCTACACCTTC
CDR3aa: CASRGTGGAGYTF

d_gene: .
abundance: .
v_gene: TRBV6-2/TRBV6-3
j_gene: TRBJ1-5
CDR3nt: TGTGCCAGCAGTTTTGGCCGTTCTAGCAAGCAGCCCCAGCATTTT
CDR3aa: CASSFGRSSKQPQHF

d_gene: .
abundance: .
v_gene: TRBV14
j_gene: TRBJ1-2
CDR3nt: TGTGCCAGCAGCCCACAGGGCTTTAACTATGGCTACACCTTC
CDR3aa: CASSPQGFNYGYTF

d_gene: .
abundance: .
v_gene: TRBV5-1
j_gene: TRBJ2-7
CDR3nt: TGCGCCAGCAGCTTGAAGGTGTCCTACGAGCAGTACTTC
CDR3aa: CASSLKVSYEQYF

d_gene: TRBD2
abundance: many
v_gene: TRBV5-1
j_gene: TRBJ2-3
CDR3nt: TGCGCCAGCAGCTCCGTAGCGGGCCCAGATACGCAGTATTTT
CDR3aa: CASSSVAGPDTQYF

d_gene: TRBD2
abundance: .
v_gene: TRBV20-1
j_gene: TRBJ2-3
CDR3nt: TGCAGGGCAGGGGCTAGCGGGACTCTTAGCACAGATACGCAGTATTTT
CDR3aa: CRAGASGTLSTDTQYF

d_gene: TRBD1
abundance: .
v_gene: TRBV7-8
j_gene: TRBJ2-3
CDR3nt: TGTGCCAGCAGCTTAGAGTTCGCTAGGGGGCTGGGAGATACGCAGTATTTT
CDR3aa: CASSLEFARGLGDTQYF

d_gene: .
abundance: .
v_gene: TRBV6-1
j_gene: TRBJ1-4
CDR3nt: TGTGCCAGCAGTACAACCCTCCGGGGGGCATGGGATGAAAAACTGTTTTTT
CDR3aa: CASSTTLRGAWDEKLFF

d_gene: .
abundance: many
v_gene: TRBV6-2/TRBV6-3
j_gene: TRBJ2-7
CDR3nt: TGTGCCAGCGGTGGGATGGTCGAGCAGTACTTC
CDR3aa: CASGGMVEQYF

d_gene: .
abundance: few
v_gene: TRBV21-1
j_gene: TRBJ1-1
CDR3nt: TGTGCCAGCAGTATGATCCGGGGACAGGACATTGGCACTGAAGCTTTCTTT
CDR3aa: CASSMIRGQDIGTEAFF

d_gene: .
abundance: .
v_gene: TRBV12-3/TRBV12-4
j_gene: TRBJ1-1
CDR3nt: TGTGCCAGCGCACTGAACACTGAAGCTTTCTTT
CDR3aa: CASALNTEAFF

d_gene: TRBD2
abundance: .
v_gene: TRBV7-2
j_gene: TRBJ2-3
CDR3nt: TGTGCCAGCAGCCTGGGACTAGCGGGGGACGATACGCAGTATTTT
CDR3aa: CASSLGLAGDDTQYF

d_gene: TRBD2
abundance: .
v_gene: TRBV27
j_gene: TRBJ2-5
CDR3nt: TGTGCCAGTCGAGCGGGAGTTGAGACCCAGTACTTC
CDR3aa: CASRAGVETQYF

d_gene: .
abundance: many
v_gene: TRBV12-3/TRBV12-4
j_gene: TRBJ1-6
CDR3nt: TGTGCCAGCAGCTCAGGGCAGGACAATTCACCCCTCCACTTT
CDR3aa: CASSSGQDNSPLHF

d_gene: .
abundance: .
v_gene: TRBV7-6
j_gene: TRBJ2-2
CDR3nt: TGTGCCAGCAGCTTACGTGGCTCCAGGGGGAACACCGGGGAGCTGTTTTTT
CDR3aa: CASSLRGSRGNTGELFF

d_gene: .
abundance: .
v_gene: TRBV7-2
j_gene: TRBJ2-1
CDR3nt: TGTGCCAGCAGCTTACGATCACAGGGTTTCGGTGAGCAGTTCTTC
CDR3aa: CASSLRSQGFGEQFF

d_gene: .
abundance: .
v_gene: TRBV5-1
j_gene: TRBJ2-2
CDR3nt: TGCGCCAGCAGCCTTACCACAGGGCACACCGGGGAGCTGTTTTTT
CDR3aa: CASSLTTGHTGELFF

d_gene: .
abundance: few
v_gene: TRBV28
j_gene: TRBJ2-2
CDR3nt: TGTGCCAGCAGTTTATTCCGGGCCCCGAACACCGGGGAGCTGTTTTTT
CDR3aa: CASSLFRAPNTGELFF

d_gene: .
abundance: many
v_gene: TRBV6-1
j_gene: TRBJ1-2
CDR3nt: TGTGCCAGCAGTGTAGGCGGATACTATGGCTACACCTTC
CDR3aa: CASSVGGYYGYTF

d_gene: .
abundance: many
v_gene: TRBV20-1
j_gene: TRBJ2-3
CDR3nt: TGCAGTGCTAGAGGGTGGGCAACAGATACGCAGTATTTT
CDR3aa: CSARGWATDTQYF

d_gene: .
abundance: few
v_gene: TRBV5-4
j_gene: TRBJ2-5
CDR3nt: TGTGCCAGCAGCTCCCGGGACACCCTGGGAGAGACCCAGTACTTC
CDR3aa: CASSSRDTLGETQYF

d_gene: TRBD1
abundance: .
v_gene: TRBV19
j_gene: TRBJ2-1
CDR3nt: TGTGCCAGTGGTAGGGACAGGGTTGGTAACAATGAGCAGTTCTTC
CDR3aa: CASGRDRVGNNEQFF

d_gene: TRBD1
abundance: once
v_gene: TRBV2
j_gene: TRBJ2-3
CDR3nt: TGTGCCAGCAAAGAGACACAGGGGTTCACAGATACGCAGTATTTT
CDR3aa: CASKETQGFTDTQYF

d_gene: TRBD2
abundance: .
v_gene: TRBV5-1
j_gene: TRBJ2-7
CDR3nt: TGCGCCAGCAGCGGGCCGGGGGGGTACGAGCAGTACTTC
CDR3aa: CASSGPGGYEQYF

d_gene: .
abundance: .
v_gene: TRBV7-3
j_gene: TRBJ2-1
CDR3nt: TGTGCCTGCAGCTTATCTCAGGGTAGGACTGAGCAGTTCTTC
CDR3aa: CACSLSQGRTEQFF

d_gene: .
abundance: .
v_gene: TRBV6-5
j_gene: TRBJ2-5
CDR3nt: TGTGCCAGCAGTTACTCGATCCAAGAGACCCAGTACTTC
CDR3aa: CASSYSIQETQYF

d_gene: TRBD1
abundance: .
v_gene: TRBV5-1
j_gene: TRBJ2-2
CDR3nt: TGCGCCAGCAGCGTCCGGGACAGGGGACCCGGGGAGCTGTTTTTT
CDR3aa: CASSVRDRGPGELFF

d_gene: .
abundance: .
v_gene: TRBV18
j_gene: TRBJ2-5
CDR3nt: TGTGCCAGCTCACCGGACATACAAGAGACCCAGTACTTC
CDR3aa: CASSPDIQETQYF

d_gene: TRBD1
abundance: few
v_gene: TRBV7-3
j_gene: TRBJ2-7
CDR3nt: TGTGCCAGCAGCCTGACCCCCGGGACAGGGAGCGAGCAGTACTTC
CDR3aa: CASSLTPGTGSEQYF